The 31 T cell receptor beta chains listed next were all sequenced from one sample in a study of blood T cell repertoires in COVID-19. TCRdb's table, derived via immunoSEQ multiplex PCR, lists solely in-frame clones and lacks some. The sample lists some 73,000 clones, around 81% occurring once. Sequencing was done on a sample of peripheral blood. These receptors were obtained from a human donor in a cohort sampled during active COVID-19.

The chain links TRBV6-5 to TRBJ2-2, with 7 positions matching TRBD2. With V trimmed by 3 bases and J by 0 bases, 1 base remained unmatched. This CDR3 has 15 residues. Looked up from germline, CDR1 is MNHEY and CDR2 is SVGAGI. This chain's CDR3 is CASSYRGANTGELFF. In DNA form, the CDR3 reads TGTGCCAGCAGTTATCGGGGGGCGAACACCGGGGAGCTGTTTTTT.

V and J are TRBV20-1 and TRBJ2-7; 10 bases agree with TRBD2. The V segment lost 3 bases and the J segment 3 bases; nucleotides outside the gene matches: 8. The CDR3 contains 15 residues. From germline, CDR1 is DFQATT and CDR2 SNEGSKA (reference sequence). CDR3: CSASPGTSAVYEQYF. The CDR3 DNA sequence: TGCAGTGCTAGTCCCGGGACTAGCGCGGTCTACGAGCAGTACTTC.

V gene TRBV5-1 combines with J gene TRBJ2-5; weak D call: TRBD2 (6 bases). Germline-derived CDR1 and CDR2 are SGHRS and YFSETQ. The CDR3 runs to 15 residues. The V and J ends lost 0 bases and 6 bases respectively, with 15 bases between them. The CDR3 region is CASSLAVVEGQTQYF. The DNA for the CDR3 is TGCGCCAGCAGCTTGGCCGTCGTGGAGGGGCAGACCCAGTACTTC.

The chain couples TRBV7-8 to TRBJ2-5; no firm D call. The CDR3 totals 13 residues. Germline V lookup: CDR1 SGHVS, CDR2 FQNEAQ. V lost 1 base and J 2 bases, leaving 5 bases between the germline ends. In nucleotides, the CDR3 is TGTGCCAGCAGCTTAGACAGACAAGAGACCCAGTACTTC. This gives the protein CASSLDRQETQYF.

The chain combines TRBV6-5 with TRBJ2-7; the D gene is possibly TRBD1 (5 bases). V lost 3 bases and J 4 bases, leaving 13 bases between the germline ends. The V gene's germline CDR1 is MNHEY and CDR2 SVGAGI. This CDR3 contains 14 residues. The CDR3 nucleotides are TGTGCCAGCAGTTATGGGGCAGGGCTGTACGAGCAGTACTTC. Translated, it gives CASSYGAGLYEQYF.

The rearrangement uses TRBV7-8 and TRBJ2-7; tentatively, D is TRBD1 (6 bases). This CDR3 region has 15 residues. V lost 1 base to trimming and J lost 2 bases, with 12 bases between them. Germline V gene sequence: CDR1 SGHVS, CDR2 FQNEAQ. CDR3: CASSLGAGAAYEQYF. The CDR3 bases are TGTGCCAGCAGCTTAGGGGCAGGGGCAGCCTACGAGCAGTACTTC.

The V gene is TRBV7-9, the J gene TRBJ2-2; TRBD2 matches at 8 bases. Germline CDR1 SEHNR, CDR2 FQNEAQ (reference sequence). J gave up 3 bases and V 5 bases, and 8 bases lay outside the gene matches. This CDR3 is 16 amino acids long. The CDR3 region is CASSPREGDYTGELFF. CDR3 nucleotide sequence: TGTGCCAGCAGCCCCCGGGAGGGGGATTACACCGGGGAGCTGTTTTTT.

This chain uses TRBV28 with TRBJ1-5; a weak D match, TRBD1 (6 bases). V was shortened by 5 bases and J by 7 bases, with 18 bases between the two germline ends. Per the germline V gene, CDR1 is MDHEN and CDR2 is SYDVKM. The length of the CDR3 is 15 residues. The CDR3 reads CASSLLNREGQPQHF. In DNA form, the CDR3 reads TGTGCCAGCAGTCTTTTAAACAGGGAAGGCCAGCCCCAGCATTTT.

The chain combines TRBV7-9 with TRBJ1-2; 8 nucleotides match TRBD1. CDR3 length equals 16 residues. The trim removed 1 base at V and 6 bases at J, leaving 10 bases unmatched. CDR1 is SEHNR and CDR2 is FQNEAQ in the germline V gene (reference sequence). CDR3 sequence reads: CASSLDPVDRGDGYTF. The DNA of the CDR3 is TGTGCCAGCAGCTTAGACCCGGTTGACAGGGGAGATGGCTACACCTTC.

CDR3 amino acids: CASSLGQGSGSTEAFF. CDR3 nucleotide sequence: TGTGCCAGCTCACTGGGACAGGGGAGCGGGAGCACTGAAGCTTTCTTT. This chain connects TRBV18 to TRBJ1-1; 10 bases agree with TRBD1. Trimming cost V 4 bases and J 4 bases; bases outside gene matches: 9. Germline-derived CDR1 and CDR2 are KGHSH and LQKENI. This CDR3 has 16 residues.

V gene TRBV7-8 combines with J gene TRBJ1-5; 8 bases map to TRBD1. From germline, CDR1 is SGHVS and CDR2 FQNEAQ. This CDR3 is 19 amino acids long. J gave up 4 bases and V 0 bases, and 14 bases lay outside the gene matches. In nucleotides, the CDR3 is TGTGCCAGCAGCTTAGCCAGTTGGACAGGGCATTTGAGGAATCAGCCCCAGCATTTT. Translation gives CASSLASWTGHLRNQPQHF.

This rearrangement joins TRBV7-9 to TRBJ2-7; 10 positions match TRBD1. V dropped 4 bases and J dropped 5; count of bases not matched to a gene: 8. This CDR3 spans 15 amino acids. Per germline, CDR1 SEHNR and CDR2 FQNEAQ (reference sequence). The DNA of the CDR3 is TGTGCCAGCAGCTCCGGGACAGGGGTTAGGCACGAGCAGTACTTC. It specifies CASSSGTGVRHEQYF. Full variable domain (missing parts from reference TRBV7-9 and TRBJ2-7): DTGVSQNPRHKITKRGQNVTFRCDPISEHNRLYWYRQTLGQGPEFLTYFQNEAQLEKSRLLSDRFSAERPKGSFSTLEIQRTEQGDSAMYLCASSSGTGVRHEQYFGPGTRLTVT.

This clone occurred a few times. The J gene is TRBJ1-5, the V gene TRBV7-2; D is ambiguous. The germline gives CDR1 SGHTA, CDR2 FQGNSA. CDR3 size: 15 residues. V was clipped by 5 bases and J by 5 bases, with 16 bases between them. For the CDR3, the DNA is TGTGCCAGCAGCCAACCCGACACCGGATATCAGCCCCAGCATTTT. Encoded protein: CASSQPDTGYQPQHF. The whole variable domain, filled in from reference TRBV7-2 and TRBJ1-5, reads GAGVSQSPSNKVTEKGKDVELRCDPISGHTALYWYRQSLGQGLEFLIYFQGNSAPDKSGLPSDRFSAERTGGSVSTLTIQRTQQEDSAVYLCASSQPDTGYQPQHFGDGTRLSIL.

The V gene is TRBV12-3 or TRBV12-4, the J gene TRBJ1-3; D call uncertain. The CDR3 is 12 residues long. Between the trimmed V and J ends, which lost 6 bases and 4 bases, there was a span of 7 bases. The CDR3 coding sequence is TGTGCCAGCAGCACAGACGGAAACACCATATATTTT. This translates into CASSTDGNTIYF.

The rearrangement uses TRBV7-2 and TRBJ2-5, with TRBD2 matching 8 bases. V dropped 5 bases and J dropped 2; count of bases not matched to a gene: 4. This CDR3 spans 14 amino acids. From germline, CDR1 is SGHTA and CDR2 FQGNSA. The DNA of the CDR3 is TGTGCCAGCAGCGGTACTAGCGGACAAGAGACCCAGTACTTC. As protein: CASSGTSGQETQYF. The variable domain in full, completed from reference TRBV7-2 and TRBJ2-5, reads GAGVSQSPSNKVTEKGKDVELRCDPISGHTALYWYRQSLGQGLEFLIYFQGNSAPDKSGLPSDRFSAERTGGSVSTLTIQRTQQEDSAVYLCASSGTSGQETQYFGPGTRLLVL.

The chain combines TRBV6-5 with TRBJ1-5; D is possibly TRBD1 (6 bases). The CDR3 spans 13 residues. Trimming cost V 6 bases and J 3 bases, with 9 bases left between them. Germline V gene data show CDR1 as MNHEY and CDR2 as SVGAGI. Here the CDR3 DNA reads TGTGCCAGCAGAGGGGGTTCCAATCAGCCCCAGCATTTT. Protein sequence: CASRGGSNQPQHF.

The chain uses TRBV28 and TRBJ2-3, with a tentative D call TRBD2 (5 bases). Deletions cut 8 bases from V and 1 base from J, with 16 bases between. Germline CDR1 MDHEN, CDR2 SYDVKM. CDR3 length: 15 amino acids. CDR3 DNA: TGTGCCAGCCTTGACTCTCTAGCTGGCACAGATACGCAGTATTTT. The encoded protein is CASLDSLAGTDTQYF.

The DNA of the CDR3 is TGTGCCAGCAGCTCGGGGGGGCCAGATACGCAGTATTTT. Residues: CASSSGGPDTQYF. This sequence joins TRBV11-3 and TRBJ2-3; 8 bases match TRBD2. CDR1 is SGHNT, CDR2 YENEEA, per germline. CDR3 size: 13 residues. J was trimmed by 4 bases and V by 4 bases; bases with no gene match: 1.

This clone has only one observation. V is TRBV6-5 and J is TRBJ1-4; TRBD1 matches 7 bases. Germline V gene sequence: CDR1 MNHEY, CDR2 SVGAGI. J was trimmed by 3 bases and V by 6 bases; bases with no gene match: 4. The CDR3 is 14 residues long. CDR3 sequence (DNA): TGTGCCAGCAGCCTGGGGACAGCTAATGAAAAACTGTTTTTT. It yields the protein CASSLGTANEKLFF.

V usage is TRBV14 and J usage is TRBJ2-1; possibly TRBD2 for D (6 bases). Trimming left V 6 bases short and J 14 bases short, with 20 bases between. Looked up from germline, CDR1 is SGHDN and CDR2 is FVKESK. The CDR3 consists of 13 residues. The CDR3 sequence: CASSAPGLSEEFF. CDR3 in DNA: TGTGCCAGCAGTGCCCCGGGACTCTCAGAAGAGTTCTTC.

J is TRBJ1-1 and V is TRBV18; D not certain. CDR1 is KGHSH, CDR2 LQKENI, per germline. The CDR3 runs 13 residues. V was clipped by 6 bases and J by 4 bases, with 12 bases between them. CDR3 sequence: CASSVAFSTEAFF. CDR3 DNA sequence: TGTGCCAGCTCCGTAGCCTTTTCCACTGAAGCTTTCTTT.

The rearrangement links TRBV27 to TRBJ1-5; 7 nucleotides align to TRBD1. Germline CDR1 reads MNHEY; CDR2 reads SMNVEV (reference sequence). The CDR3 has 17 amino acids. The V segment lost 1 base and the J segment 3 bases; nucleotides outside the gene matches: 9. The CDR3, as DNA: TGTGCCAGCAGTTTATTTTCAGGGGGTGAAAACAATCAGCCCCAGCATTTT. Amino acids: CASSLFSGGENNQPQHF.

The rearrangement joins TRBV11-3 to TRBJ2-5; D is possibly TRBD1 (5 bases). This CDR3 contains 14 residues. V shed 5 bases and J shed 7 bases, with 17 bases lying between them. CDR1 is SGHNT, CDR2 YENEEA, per germline. CDR3 DNA sequence: TGTGCCAGCAGCCCAGGTTTAGGGGTTCTGACCCAGTACTTC. Protein sequence: CASSPGLGVLTQYF.

The genes are TRBV7-8 and TRBJ2-3; the D gene is possibly TRBD2 (5 bases). Trimming removed 5 bases at V and 3 bases at J, with 18 bases between. CDR3 size: 16 residues. The germline V gene encodes CDR1 SGHVS and CDR2 FQNEAQ. The CDR3 DNA sequence: TGTGCCAGCAGCCCCTCGGGAATCCTTGGGACAGATACGCAGTATTTT. This encodes CASSPSGILGTDTQYF. The variable domain in full, completed from reference TRBV7-8 and TRBJ2-3, reads GAGVSQSPRYKVAKRGQDVALRCDPISGHVSLFWYQQALGQGPEFLTYFQNEAQLDKSGLPSDRFFAERPEGSVSTLKIQRTQQEDSAVYLCASSPSGILGTDTQYFGPGTRLTVL.

J is TRBJ2-5 and V is TRBV9; the match to TRBD2 covers 10 bases. The junction had 8 bases not matched to a gene; V was cut back by 4 bases and J by 2 bases. CDR1 and CDR2 (germline): SGDLS, YYNGEE. The CDR3 length is 16 residues. The CDR3 DNA reads as TGTGCCAGCAGCACTCACCCTAGCGGGGGTCAAGAGACCCAGTACTTC. This translates into CASSTHPSGGQETQYF.

This clone was picked up one time. J is TRBJ1-2 and V is TRBV19; 7 nucleotides line up with TRBD1. V shed 5 bases and J 7 bases; nucleotides not matched to a gene: 4. The CDR3 contains 12 residues. Per germline, CDR1 LNHDA and CDR2 SQIVND (reference sequence). CDR3 DNA: TGTGCCAGTAGTCCCGGGACAGTTGGCTACACCTTC. Translation gives CASSPGTVGYTF.

CDR3 residues: CASGRDTGELFF. CDR3 nucleotides: TGTGCCAGCGGCAGGGACACCGGGGAGCTGTTTTTT. V gene TRBV9 combines with J gene TRBJ2-2; a weak D match, TRBD1 (5 bases). V was cut by 7 bases and J by 3 bases, with 7 bases left in between. The CDR3 covers 12 residues. Germline V gives CDR1 SGDLS, CDR2 YYNGEE.

DNA for the CDR3: TGTGCCAGCAGCCAAGCGGGACAGGATAATTCACCCCTCCACTTT. Translating it yields CASSQAGQDNSPLHF. The rearrangement links TRBV3-1 (or the pseudogene TRBV3-2) to TRBJ1-6, with 8 bases matching TRBD1. This CDR3 is built from 15 residues. Germline V gene sequence: CDR1 LGHDT, CDR2 YNNKEL (reference sequence). V dropped 1 base and J dropped 5; count of bases not matched to a gene: 1.

V usage is TRBV7-8 and J usage is TRBJ1-4, with a weak D call TRBD1 (6 bases). Germline V gives CDR1 SGHVS, CDR2 FQNEAQ. Trimming shortened V by 5 bases and J by 5 bases, and 15 bases separated the two germline ends. The CDR3 has 15 amino acids. The CDR3 sequence: CASSPYRVANEKLFF. CDR3 nucleotide sequence: TGTGCCAGCAGCCCTTACAGGGTGGCAAATGAAAAACTGTTTTTT.

The chain carries TRBV4-2 and TRBJ2-4; a weak D match, TRBD1 (6 bases). CDR3 length: 13 residues. Trimming pared 4 bases from V and 8 bases from J, leaving 12 bases between. CDR1 is LGHNA and CDR2 is YNFKEQ in the germline V gene. The CDR3 sequence: CASSRGTSDIQYF. Here the CDR3 DNA reads TGTGCCAGCAGCCGAGGGACAAGTGACATTCAGTACTTC.

The chain recombines TRBV6-2 or TRBV6-3 with TRBJ2-7, with TRBD2 matching 10 bases. The CDR3 sequence is 16 residues long. The germline V gene encodes CDR1 MNHEY and CDR2 SVGEGT. V dropped 0 bases and J dropped 1; count of bases not matched to a gene: 3. CDR3 sequence (DNA): TGTGCCAGCAGTTACTCTGGACTAGCGGAATCCTACGAGCAGTACTTC. Protein sequence: CASSYSGLAESYEQYF.